Below are 17 T cell receptor beta chains sequenced from a single sample in a study of OX40 agonist ivuxolimab in advanced cancers. Repertoires were generated with immunoSEQ multiplex PCR, while TCRdb's copy carries only in-frame clones and drops some. The repertoire holds approximately 68,000 clones, with around 90% as singletons. Specimen: CD4+ or CD8+ T cells sorted from blood, collected in a trial of the OX40 agonist ivuxolimab. These receptors were taken from an adult with an advanced solid tumor such as melanoma, head and neck, liver or kidney cancer.

The chain carries TRBV7-9 and TRBJ2-1, with TRBD1 matching 8 bases. Germline V gene sequence: CDR1 SEHNR, CDR2 FQNEAQ (reference sequence). CDR3 length: 15 residues. V was pared by 5 bases and J by 4 bases, with 7 bases of the junction left unmatched. CDR3 bases: TGTGCCAGCAGCCCTAGCAGGGGGCCTTACAATGAGCAGTTCTTC. Translating gives CASSPSRGPYNEQFF.

CDR3 sequence reads: CASSLAADPGRTEQYF. The CDR3 region has the DNA TGCGCCAGCAGCTTGGCCGCAGACCCCGGGCGTACCGAGCAGTACTTC. The chain recombines TRBV5-1 with TRBJ2-7; D ambiguous. CDR1 and CDR2 (germline): SGHRS, YFSETQ. The CDR3 has 16 residues. Trimming cost V 0 bases and J 6 bases, with 19 bases left between them.

CDR3 DNA: TGTGCCAGCAGTCCAGGACAGGGTGGTAATTCACCCCTCCACTTT. This encodes CASSPGQGGNSPLHF. The chain recombines TRBV6-5 with TRBJ1-6, with 8 positions matching TRBD1. CDR3 size: 15 residues. J lost 6 bases, V lost 5 bases, and 6 bases had no gene match. Germline V CDR1 and CDR2: MNHEY, SVGAGI.

J is TRBJ2-3 and V is TRBV29-1, with 7 bases fitting TRBD1. Trimming at V came to 7 bases and at J to 1 base, leaving 11 bases not matched to a gene. The CDR3 consists of 15 residues. Germline V gene data show CDR1 as SQVTM and CDR2 as ANQGSEA. This chain's CDR3 is CSAPALGTGTDTQYF. In DNA, the CDR3 is TGCAGCGCTCCCGCGCTGGGGACAGGCACAGATACGCAGTATTTT.

This rearrangement joins TRBV6-6 to TRBJ2-5, with 7 bases lining up with TRBD1. V was pared by 9 bases and J by 3 bases, with 7 bases of the junction left unmatched. CDR3 length equals 13 residues. CDR1 and CDR2 from the germline V gene are MNHNY and SVGAGI (reference sequence). The CDR3 reads CASRDSPKETQYF. CDR3 nucleotides: TGTGCCAGTAGGGACAGCCCGAAAGAGACCCAGTACTTC.

The rearrangement uses TRBV6-6 and TRBJ2-3, with 7 bases identical to TRBD2. Per germline, CDR1 MNHNY and CDR2 SVGAGI (reference sequence). The CDR3 runs 16 residues. V lost 0 bases to trimming and J lost 1 base; unmatched junction nucleotides: 4. CDR3 amino acids: CASSYSSLAGTDTQYF. The DNA for the CDR3 is TGTGCCAGCAGTTACTCGAGTCTAGCGGGCACAGATACGCAGTATTTT.

J is TRBJ1-3 and V is TRBV5-1; D unresolved. The V and J ends lost 4 bases and 0 bases respectively, with 11 bases between them. The CDR3 sequence is 15 residues long. Germline V gives CDR1 SGHRS, CDR2 YFSETQ. CDR3 residues: CASSPGVNSGNTIYF. In nucleotides, the CDR3 is TGCGCCAGCAGCCCCGGGGTGAACTCTGGAAACACCATATATTTT.

V is TRBV6-5 and J is TRBJ1-1; 7 bases are shared with TRBD1. The CDR3 has 13 residues. The V gene's germline CDR1 is MNHEY and CDR2 SVGAGI. After removal of 8 bases from V and 1 base from J, the junction contained 4 bases not matched to a gene. DNA of the CDR3: TGTGCCAGCCGGGGACAGTGGAACACTGAAGCTTTCTTT. Encoded protein: CASRGQWNTEAFF.

The V gene is TRBV4-2, the J gene TRBJ2-5; TRBD1 matches 8 bases. Unmatched junction bases numbered 2, after V lost 1 base and J lost 4 bases. The CDR3 sequence is 14 residues long. The germline V gene has CDR1 LGHNA and CDR2 YNFKEQ. The CDR3, as DNA: TGTGCCAGCAGCCAAGTCGACAGGGGAGAGACCCAGTACTTC. Translation gives CASSQVDRGETQYF.

The rearrangement joins TRBV6-5 to TRBJ1-5; the D gene is possibly TRBD1 (6 bases). CDR1 is MNHEY and CDR2 is SVGAGI in the germline V gene. Trimming removed 6 bases from V and 4 bases from J, with 10 bases in between. The CDR3 covers 13 residues. The CDR3, as DNA: TGTGCCAGCAGATACAGGGCAAATCAGCCCCAGCATTTT. Its translation: CASRYRANQPQHF.

The CDR3 region is CASSIASTGSYEQYF. The CDR3 DNA reads as TGTGCCAGTAGTATAGCCTCCACCGGCTCCTACGAGCAGTACTTC. This chain links TRBV19 with TRBJ2-7; no clear D. This CDR3 spans 15 amino acids. V was cut by 1 base and J by 0 bases, with 10 bases left in between. Germline CDR1 and CDR2: LNHDA and SQIVND (reference sequence).

The chain couples TRBV28 to TRBJ1-5; D is undetermined. CDR1 and CDR2 (germline): MDHEN, SYDVKM. This CDR3 is 15 amino acids long. Trimming took 4 bases from V and 1 from J, leaving 11 bases between them. CDR3 region: CASSSQQWSNQPQHF. CDR3 bases: TGTGCCAGCAGTTCCCAACAGTGGAGCAATCAGCCCCAGCATTTT.

There are a few counts of this clone. The rearrangement uses TRBV2 and TRBJ1-4; 7 bases line up with TRBD1. Germline V gives CDR1 SNHLY, CDR2 FYNNEI. The J segment lost 8 bases and the V segment lost 6 bases, leaving 9 bases of the junction unmatched. The CDR3 spans 14 residues. The CDR3 DNA is TGTGCCAGCAGACTACAGGGGAGTTGGGAAAAACTGTTTTTT. Its protein is CASRLQGSWEKLFF.

J is TRBJ2-3 and V is TRBV5-1; 8 bases align to TRBD2. The CDR3 is 16 amino acids. Losses at the gene ends were 0 bases for V and 0 bases for J; bases not matched to a gene: 3. Germline lookup yields CDR1 SGHRS and CDR2 YFSETQ. The CDR3 bases are TGCGCCAGCAGCTTGGGACTAGCGTCTAGCACAGATACGCAGTATTTT. Translation: CASSLGLASSTDTQYF.

The genes are TRBV5-4 and TRBJ2-2; maybe TRBD2 (6 bases). The CDR3 length is 17 residues. Germline V gene data show CDR1 as SGHNT and CDR2 as YYREEE (reference sequence). Trimming took off 4 bases at V and 0 bases at J, with 16 bases between the two ends. The CDR3 bases are TGTGCCAGCAGCCCACGGAGGGGACGACCGAACACCGGGGAGCTGTTTTTT. Protein product: CASSPRRGRPNTGELFF.

J is TRBJ2-7 and V is TRBV2; D is ambiguous. V lost 0 bases and J 8 bases, leaving 8 bases between the germline ends. The CDR3 is 12 amino acids. CDR1 and CDR2 from the germline V gene are SNHLY and FYNNEI. The CDR3 protein is CASSEASEKQYF. The CDR3 bases are TGTGCCAGCAGTGAAGCCTCAGAAAAGCAGTACTTC. The variable domain in full, completed from reference TRBV2 and TRBJ2-7, reads EPEVTQTPSHQVTQMGQEVILRCVPISNHLYFYWYRQILGQKVEFLVSFYNNEISEKSEIFDDQFSVERPDGSNFTLKIRSTKLEDSAMYFCASSEASEKQYFGPGTRLTVT.

This sequence joins TRBV11-2 and TRBJ1-6; a possible D gene is TRBD1 (6 bases). The V gene's germline CDR1 is SGHAT and CDR2 FQNNGV. V gave up 5 bases and J gave up 9 bases, with 14 bases separating them. CDR3 length: 14 amino acids. CDR3 sequence: CASSAGALSSPLHF. CDR3 in DNA: TGTGCCAGCAGCGCAGGGGCGCTCTCTTCACCCCTCCACTTT.